This T cell receptor beta chain was documented in a study of kidney transplant recipient with SARS-CoV-2 infection. TCRdb re-called the reads with MiXCR, one entry per CDR3 protein. The sample shows roughly 230,000 distinct CDR3 sequences, 29% of them seen only once. From germline, CDR1 is KGHSY and CDR2 FQNENV. Trimming cost V 1 base and J 7 bases; bases outside gene matches: 5. The CDR3 is made up of 15 amino acids. This clonotype appeared many times. The material was a blood sample, obtained at baseline and between days 110 and 120 from a kidney transplant recipient. V gene TRBV16 combines with J gene TRBJ1-4, with 8 bases aligning to TRBD1. The source of this sequence is a male patient aged 25-45 years who had COVID-19 and was a kidney transplant recipient. Some T cells may possibly be graft donor cells. CDR3 DNA: TGTGCCAGCAGCCAATTTGGGACAGGACGTGAAAAACTGTTTTTT. This codes for CASSQFGTGREKLFF.